Here is one T cell receptor beta chain with its context. Generated by immunoSEQ multiplex PCR, the TCRdb table keeps only in-frame clones and is missing some. The data hold about 130,000 clones, with about 85% observed a single time. The record originates from a study of blood T cell repertoires in COVID-19. The overall study: PBMCs, B-cell-depleted T cells, or T cells provided the cDNA or gDNA that made up the material.

The CDR3 extends over 14 amino acids. Trimming took off 6 bases at V and 1 base at J, with 13 bases between the two ends. Germline CDR1 LNHDA, CDR2 SQIVND (reference sequence). Source material: peripheral blood. The rearrangement links TRBV19 to TRBJ2-7, with a tentative D call TRBD2 (7 bases). This sequence was found in a woman aged 70-85 years with COVID-19, enrolled during active disease. CDR3 sequence (DNA): TGTGCCAGTAGCCGAGGGAGGGGGTCCTACGAGCAGTACTTC. Amino acids: CASSRGRGSYEQYF.